This is a list of T cell receptor beta chains from one sample in a study of CXCR3-negative and CXCR3-positive naive CD8 T cells. TCRdb re-called the 5' RACE reads and gives one entry per CDR3 protein, without DNA. This repertoire comprises some 8,700 distinct CDR3 sequences; its ten largest clones make up 1.1%. The specimen sequenced was naive CXCR3- CD8+ T cells from blood. All receptors come from a human donor in good health. Some clones in this sample may be carry-over from other donors' samples. CDR3s include the opening cysteine and the closing phenylalanine or tryptophan. The order of the fields is J gene, V gene, clone size, CDR3 protein. Some rows have no size entry. The others give once, few or many, or a class for an expanded clone.

j_call: TRBJ2-7; v_call: TRBV27; clone_size: NA; cdr3_aa: CASRGGSYEQYF
j_call: TRBJ2-1; v_call: TRBV21-1; clone_size: medium-sized; cdr3_aa: CASSDRDRLIHVGSGRTDEQFF
j_call: TRBJ2-1; v_call: TRBV29-1; clone_size: NA; cdr3_aa: CSVPNRGSYNEQFF
j_call: TRBJ2-2; v_call: TRBV13; clone_size: NA; cdr3_aa: CASSLAGPNTGELFF
j_call: TRBJ2-7; v_call: TRBV5-1; clone_size: NA; cdr3_aa: CASSLSETSTYEQYF
j_call: TRBJ2-7; v_call: TRBV20-1; clone_size: NA; cdr3_aa: CSGEGQGSCEQYF
j_call: TRBJ2-1; v_call: TRBV6-1; clone_size: NA; cdr3_aa: CASKGQGLYNEQFF
j_call: TRBJ2-6; v_call: TRBV29-1; clone_size: medium-sized; cdr3_aa: CSVGVVGAGANVLTF
j_call: TRBJ2-3; v_call: TRBV12-3/TRBV12-4; clone_size: NA; cdr3_aa: CASSLGQSTDTQYF
j_call: TRBJ1-5; v_call: TRBV7-9; clone_size: NA; cdr3_aa: CASSAGTTRPQHF
j_call: TRBJ2-1; v_call: TRBV2; clone_size: NA; cdr3_aa: CASSGEPDEQFF
j_call: TRBJ1-1; v_call: TRBV7-9; clone_size: NA; cdr3_aa: CASSLGTQITEAFF
j_call: TRBJ1-1; v_call: TRBV29-1; clone_size: medium-sized; cdr3_aa: CSVKWGTEAFF
j_call: TRBJ2-7; v_call: TRBV10-3; clone_size: NA; cdr3_aa: CAISEGYEQYF
j_call: TRBJ2-1; v_call: TRBV5-1; clone_size: medium-sized; cdr3_aa: CASSAGTGAFDEQFF
j_call: TRBJ1-2; v_call: TRBV29-1; clone_size: medium-sized; cdr3_aa: CSVVLGYGYTF
j_call: TRBJ1-6; v_call: TRBV3-1; clone_size: NA; cdr3_aa: CASSQGQYNSPLHF
j_call: TRBJ2-1; v_call: TRBV29-1; clone_size: NA; cdr3_aa: CSVLAGGPSEQFF
j_call: TRBJ2-3; v_call: TRBV7-9; clone_size: NA; cdr3_aa: CASSLRILGGTDTQSF
j_call: TRBJ2-1; v_call: TRBV2; clone_size: NA; cdr3_aa: CASGGSGTYNEQFF
j_call: TRBJ2-1; v_call: TRBV29-1; clone_size: medium-sized; cdr3_aa: CSVESGSSYNEQFF
j_call: TRBJ2-5; v_call: TRBV29-1; clone_size: NA; cdr3_aa: CSVEWADRVTQYF
j_call: TRBJ1-1; v_call: TRBV11-2; clone_size: NA; cdr3_aa: CASSLVSGGGTEAFF
j_call: TRBJ2-5; v_call: TRBV27; clone_size: medium-sized; cdr3_aa: CASRGLAGVETQYF
j_call: TRBJ2-2; v_call: TRBV7-8; clone_size: medium-sized; cdr3_aa: CASSYGQVFTGELFF
j_call: TRBJ1-2; v_call: TRBV19; clone_size: NA; cdr3_aa: CASSLHDNLNYGYTF
j_call: TRBJ1-2; v_call: TRBV28; clone_size: medium-sized; cdr3_aa: CASSLATDYGYTF